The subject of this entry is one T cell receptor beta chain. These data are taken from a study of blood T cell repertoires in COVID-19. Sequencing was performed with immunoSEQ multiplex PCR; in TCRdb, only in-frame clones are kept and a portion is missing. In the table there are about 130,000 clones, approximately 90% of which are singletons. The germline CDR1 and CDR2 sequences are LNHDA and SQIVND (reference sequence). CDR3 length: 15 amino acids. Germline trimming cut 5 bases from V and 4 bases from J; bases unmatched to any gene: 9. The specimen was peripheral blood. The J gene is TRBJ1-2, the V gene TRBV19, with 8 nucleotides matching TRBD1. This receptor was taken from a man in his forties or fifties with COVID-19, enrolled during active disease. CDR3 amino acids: CASSHGDRQTYGYTF. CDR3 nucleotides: TGTGCCAGTAGTCACGGGGACAGGCAAACCTATGGCTACACCTTC.